The rows below give T cell receptor beta chains drawn from one sample of a study of shared clonotypes between healthy human individuals. Some clones are missing from TCRdb's copy, which holds only in-frame ones; the method was immunoSEQ multiplex PCR. The table has about 2.4 million clones, approximately 94% seen once. Input material: naive CD4+ T cells from PBMCs. These TCRs come from a man between 18 and 35 years old in good health. Some clones in this sample may be carry-over from other donors' samples. CDR3s include the opening cysteine and the closing phenylalanine or tryptophan. D genes are given only for firm matches.

J gene	CDR3 length	D gene	V gene	CDR3 DNA	CDR3 protein
TRBJ1-2	16	TRBD1	TRBV6-6	TGTGCCAGCAGCCCCGGGACAGCCTACCTATACTATGGCTACACCTTC	CASSPGTAYLYYGYTF
TRBJ2-1	16	TRBD2	TRBV19	TGTGCCAGTAGTATTCGGTCTAGCGGGAACTACAATGAGCAGTTCTTC	CASSIRSSGNYNEQFF
TRBJ2-3	14	TRBD2	TRBV2	TGTGCCAGCATGGCCCCTAGCGGCTCAGATACGCAGTATTTT	CASMAPSGSDTQYF
TRBJ2-7	13	-	TRBV30	TGTGCCTGGAGTGTGGGGCTGTCCTACGAGCAGTACTTC	CAWSVGLSYEQYF
TRBJ1-2	15	TRBD1	TRBV5-1	TGCGCCAGCAGCTTGTACCAGGGACAGAACTATGGCTACACCTTC	CASSLYQGQNYGYTF
TRBJ2-5	15	-	TRBV5-1	TGCGCCAGCAGCTTCGGCGGGAACTCAGGAGAGACCCAGTACTTC	CASSFGGNSGETQYF
TRBJ2-5	11	-	TRBV20-1	TGCAGTGCACAGACCCAAGAGACCCAGTACTTC	CSAQTQETQYF
TRBJ2-7	11	-	TRBV7-2	TGTGCCAGCAGTTCCCCTTACGAGCAGTACTTC	CASSSPYEQYF
TRBJ2-7	14	-	TRBV5-1	TGCGCCAGCAGCTTGGTGGGGCAGAGCTACGAGCAGTACTTC	CASSLVGQSYEQYF
TRBJ2-4	14	-	TRBV18	TGTGCCAGCTCACCAGCGGACAACCGGGCCATTCAGTACTTC	CASSPADNRAIQYF
TRBJ1-2	16	TRBD1	TRBV28	TGTGCCAGCCATTTCCGGGACAGGAGTCCTCGCTATGGCTACACCTTC	CASHFRDRSPRYGYTF
TRBJ2-1	16	TRBD2	TRBV7-2	TGTGCCAGCAGCGGATGGACTAGCGGGAGGGGAAATGAGCAGTTCTTC	CASSGWTSGRGNEQFF
TRBJ2-2	16	-	TRBV7-2	TGTGCCAGCAGCTTAGATCCCCCAGCTATAACCGGGGAGCTGTTTTTT	CASSLDPPAITGELFF
TRBJ1-1	16	-	TRBV2	TGTGCCAGCAGTGAAGCGGGGGGCAGACTATACACTGAAGCTTTCTTT	CASSEAGGRLYTEAFF
TRBJ2-1	17	TRBD1	TRBV7-2	TGTGCCAGCAGCTTCCCCCACAGGGGCGGCCTTTACAATGAGCAGTTCTTC	CASSFPHRGGLYNEQFF
TRBJ1-2	12	-	TRBV2	TGTGCCAGCAGAGAACTCAGGGATGGCTACACCTTC	CASRELRDGYTF
TRBJ2-7	15	-	TRBV14	TGTGCCAGCAGTCGCTCGGACGGGAGAAAGTACGAGCAGTACTTC	CASSRSDGRKYEQYF
TRBJ2-1	12	-	TRBV7-9	TGTGCCAGCAGTCCCTCCACTTGGGAGCAGTTCTTC	CASSPSTWEQFF
TRBJ2-3	13	TRBD2	TRBV7-9	TGTGCCACCAGATTAGCGGGAGTGGATACGCAGTATTTT	CATRLAGVDTQYF
TRBJ1-1	15	TRBD1	TRBV5-1	TGCGCCAGCAGCGCCCAGGGGGCGCGGGGCACTGAAGCTTTCTTT	CASSAQGARGTEAFF